One and the same sample provided the 32 T cell receptor beta chains below, sequenced in a study of molecular identifiers for immune sequencing clone quantification. In TCRdb, the PCR reads were re-called with MiXCR into one record per CDR3 protein. The table has just under 650,000 distinct CDR3 sequences, 20% seen once. The material sequenced was naive CD8+ T cells from blood, with Jurkat cell RNA spiked in. Regarding subset: FACS-sorted CD8+CD4-CCR7+CD45RA+ naive T cells. These receptors originate from a human donor in good health. Some libraries in this study had Jurkat cell RNA spiked in.

This clonotype was observed many times. This chain uses TRBV9 with TRBJ1-3; D not resolved. Germline V gene sequence: CDR1 SGDLS, CDR2 YYNGEE. V was pared by 4 bases and J by 5 bases, with 10 bases between. This CDR3 region has 13 residues. The CDR3: CASSSYDRNTIYF. CDR3 bases: TGTGCCAGCAGCTCCTACGATCGAAACACCATATATTTT.

The chain has TRBV2 and TRBJ2-7; TRBD2 matches at 15 bases. CDR3 length: 16 amino acids. With V trimmed by 6 bases and J by 2 bases, 5 bases remained unmatched. Per germline, CDR1 SNHLY and CDR2 FYNNEI. CDR3 nucleotides: TGTGCCAGCAGGGGACTAGCGGGGGGCGCGACCTACGAGCAGTACTTC. It translates to CASRGLAGGATYEQYF.

This clonotype was counted many times. This sequence joins TRBV12-3 or TRBV12-4 and TRBJ1-1, with D perhaps matching TRBD1 (5 bases). CDR3 size: 13 residues. V dropped 8 bases and J dropped 1 base, with 11 bases sitting between them. The CDR3 sequence is CASGITGNTEAFF. The CDR3, as DNA: TGTGCCAGCGGAATTACAGGGAACACTGAAGCTTTCTTT.

This clonotype occurred many times. The chain has TRBV19 and TRBJ2-1, with TRBD2 matching over 8 bases. Germline assignment: CDR1 LNHDA and CDR2 SQIVND (reference sequence). Trimming cost V 8 bases and J 7 bases; bases outside gene matches: 13. CDR3 size: 15 residues. CDR3 sequence reads: CASDKGLGPRNEQFF. As DNA, the CDR3 is TGTGCCAGTGACAAGGGACTAGGGCCCCGGAATGAGCAGTTCTTC.

Notes on this clonotype: A junction end diverges from the germline sequence, so it may reflect a read error. This chain uses TRBV20-1 with TRBJ2-7, with TRBD2 identical over 16 bases. CDR3 length: 19 amino acids. Germline lookup yields CDR1 DFQATT and CDR2 SNEGSKA (reference sequence). In DNA form, the CDR3 reads TGCGGTGCTAGAGACCTGGGACTAGCGGGAGGGCCCTGGGCCTACGAGCAGTACTTC. The encoded protein is CGARDLGLAGGPWAYEQYF.

This clonotype came up many times. The genes are TRBV27 and TRBJ2-1; D not certain. The germline gives CDR1 MNHEY, CDR2 SMNVEV (reference sequence). The CDR3 contains 15 residues. V lost 7 bases and J lost 0, with 13 bases in between. CDR3 sequence reads: CASTSSGPSYNEQFF. CDR3 in DNA: TGTGCCAGCACTTCCTCCGGGCCCTCCTACAATGAGCAGTTCTTC.

V is TRBV18 and J is TRBJ2-3; D is ambiguous. Germline CDR1 KGHSH, CDR2 LQKENI. Trimming removed 3 bases from V and 0 bases from J, with 13 bases in between. The CDR3 is 16 amino acids. The CDR3 nucleotides read TGTGCCAGCTCACCCCAGACCCGTGCTAGCACAGATACGCAGTATTTT. Translation gives CASSPQTRASTDTQYF. Together with reference TRBV18 and TRBJ2-3, the CDR3 gives the full variable domain: NAGVMQNPRHLVRRRGQEARLRCSPMKGHSHVYWYRQLPEEGLKFMVYLQKENIIDESGMPKERFSAEFPKEGPSILRIQQVVRGDSAAYFCASSPQTRASTDTQYFGPGTRLTVL.

The sample holds many counts of this clonotype. The chain couples TRBV7-8 to TRBJ2-1; a weak D match, TRBD1 (6 bases). The V end was cut by 6 bases, the J end by 8 bases, with 20 bases between. Germline values: CDR1 SGHVS, CDR2 FQNEAQ. This CDR3 spans 15 amino acids. The CDR3 region is CASSQDRPILDEQFF. In DNA, the CDR3 is TGTGCCAGCAGTCAAGACAGGCCCATCCTAGATGAGCAGTTCTTC.

This clonotype was observed at least ten times. CDR3: CASRAGRGQETDTQYF. The CDR3 DNA reads as TGTGCCAGCAGAGCCGGCAGGGGGCAAGAAACAGATACGCAGTATTTT. The rearrangement links TRBV12-3 or TRBV12-4 to TRBJ2-3, with 8 bases fitting TRBD1. With V trimmed by 6 bases and J by 3 bases, 11 bases remained unmatched. This CDR3 is built from 16 residues.

The table lists this clonotype with many counts. The chain joins TRBV28 to TRBJ2-5; the D gene is possibly TRBD2 (8 bases). The V gene's germline CDR1 is MDHEN and CDR2 SYDVKM. V dropped 2 bases and J dropped 3 bases, with 16 bases sitting between them. The CDR3 has 16 amino acids. DNA of the CDR3: TGTGCCAGCAGTTTACCCCCGGGAGGGGGCGAAGAGACCCAGTACTTC. Translated: CASSLPPGGGEETQYF.

This clonotype was observed a handful of times. The J gene is TRBJ1-1, the V gene TRBV13; no clear D gene. The CDR3 covers 11 residues. CDR1 and CDR2 from the germline V gene are PRHDT and FYEKMQ (reference sequence). V lost 5 bases to trimming and J lost 8 bases, with 9 bases between them. The CDR3 sequence: CASSITEEAFF. The CDR3, as DNA: TGTGCCAGCAGCATAACAGAGGAAGCTTTCTTT.

The chain links TRBV2 to TRBJ1-4, with D tentatively TRBD1 (5 bases). Trimming cost V 6 bases and J 0 bases, with 11 bases left between them. There are 15 residues in the CDR3. Germline lookup yields CDR1 SNHLY and CDR2 FYNNEI. Written as DNA, the CDR3 is TGTGCCAGCAGCTCCTCGACAGCAACTAATGAAAAACTGTTTTTT. Its protein is CASSSSTATNEKLFF.

In its sample, this clonotype was seen many times. V usage is TRBV6-6 and J usage is TRBJ1-1, with TRBD1 identical over 7 bases. The CDR3 consists of 15 residues. The trim removed 6 bases at V and 6 bases at J, leaving 13 bases unmatched. Looked up from germline, CDR1 is MNHNY and CDR2 is SVGAGI (reference sequence). CDR3 coding DNA: TGTGCCAGCAGCCTCGAGGGGGCGGTTTGGGCTGAAGCTTTCTTT. Encoded protein: CASSLEGAVWAEAFF.

The chain joins TRBV13 to TRBJ1-2; D not certain. Trimming cost V 5 bases and J 2 bases, with 12 bases left between them. CDR1 is PRHDT, CDR2 FYEKMQ, per germline (reference sequence). The length of the CDR3 is 14 residues. CDR3 protein: CASSQSPGNYGYTF. The DNA of the CDR3 is TGTGCCAGCAGCCAATCTCCGGGGAACTATGGCTACACCTTC.

Of note for this clonotype: This may arise from a read error, as a much more abundant clone is one base away. This chain joins TRBV3-1 and TRBJ1-2; D is unclear. CDR3 size: 15 residues. The germline V gene has CDR1 LGHDT and CDR2 YNNKEL (reference sequence). The CDR3 here is CASGQRESANYGYTF. The DNA for the CDR3 is TGTGCCAGCGGCCAGCGGGAGTCAGCTAACTATGGCTACACCTTC. Full variable domain (missing parts from reference TRBV3-1 and TRBJ1-2): DTAVSQTPKYLVTQMGNDKSIKCEQNLGHDTMYWYKQDSKKFLKIMFSYNNKELIINETVPNRFSPKSPDKAHLNLHINSLELGDSAVYFCASGQRESANYGYTFGSGTRLTVV.

This clonotype came up many times. The chain links TRBV5-1 to TRBJ2-7; D is unresolved. CDR3 size: 14 residues. Germline V lookup: CDR1 SGHRS, CDR2 YFSETQ. V was shortened by 0 bases and J by 2 bases, with 9 bases between the two germline ends. CDR3 amino acids: CASSLGSDTYEQYF. DNA of the CDR3: TGCGCCAGCAGCTTGGGTTCCGATACCTACGAGCAGTACTTC. The full variable domain, rest sourced from reference TRBV5-1 and TRBJ2-7, is KAGVTQTPRYLIKTRGQQVTLSCSPISGHRSVSWYQQTPGQGLQFLFEYFSETQRNKGNFPGRFSGRQFSNSRSEMNVSTLELGDSALYLCASSLGSDTYEQYFGPGTRLTVT.

This clonotype occurred many times. The chain is built from TRBV3-1 and TRBJ2-7, with D unresolved. Per germline, CDR1 LGHDT and CDR2 YNNKEL (reference sequence). V gave up 0 bases and J gave up 2 bases, with 8 bases separating them. The CDR3 has 14 amino acids. CDR3: CASSQEFRTYEQYF. DNA of the CDR3: TGTGCCAGCAGCCAAGAATTTAGGACCTACGAGCAGTACTTC.

The sample holds a few counts of this clonotype. CDR3 coding DNA: TGCAGTGCTAGAGATCTGTCTAGCGGGGGGACGCTAGTTGAGCAGTTCTTC. Amino acid sequence: CSARDLSSGGTLVEQFF. The chain has TRBV20-1 and TRBJ2-1; 11 bases are a match to TRBD2. This CDR3 is built from 17 residues. Germline V gene sequence: CDR1 DFQATT, CDR2 SNEGSKA (reference sequence). V was clipped by 0 bases and J by 9 bases; unmatched bases: 13.

The J gene is TRBJ1-2, the V gene TRBV6-5, with 7 nucleotides matching TRBD1. CDR3 length: 15 residues. V lost 5 bases and J lost 4; bases outside the gene matches: 10. Germline lookup yields CDR1 MNHEY and CDR2 SVGAGI. The CDR3 here is CASSRTGLLVYGYTF. Written as DNA, the CDR3 is TGTGCCAGCAGTAGGACAGGACTCCTGGTCTATGGCTACACCTTC.

This chain connects TRBV7-8 to TRBJ1-3; 12 bases align to TRBD1. CDR1 and CDR2 (germline): SGHVS, FQNEAQ. The CDR3 extends over 22 amino acids. Trimming at V came to 4 bases and at J to 0 bases, leaving 19 bases not matched to a gene. The CDR3 sequence is CASSSPGGGQGANTVSGNTIYF. CDR3 DNA: TGTGCCAGCAGCTCCCCGGGCGGGGGACAGGGGGCTAACACCGTCTCTGGAAACACCATATATTTT.

This clonotype was found many times. The gene calls are TRBV4-1 and TRBJ1-1; weak D call: TRBD1 (6 bases). Germline V gene data show CDR1 as MGHRA and CDR2 as YSYEKL. The CDR3 has 16 residues. Trimming left V 4 bases short and J 0 bases short, with 15 bases between. Here the CDR3 DNA reads TGCGCCAGCAGCCCATCGACAGGACTCCTGAACACTGAAGCTTTCTTT. Translation: CASSPSTGLLNTEAFF.

This clonotype showed up just a few times. This sequence joins TRBV18 and TRBJ2-5; D uncertain. The CDR3 runs to 15 residues. The ends were cut back, 0 bases at V and 7 bases at J, with 15 bases in the middle. CDR1 and CDR2 (germline): KGHSH, LQKENI. The CDR3 loop is CASSPPDELLGTQYF. The CDR3 DNA follows: TGTGCCAGCTCACCACCCGATGAGCTTTTGGGGACCCAGTACTTC.

The sample holds a few counts of this clonotype. This could be a read error, since a much larger clone is one nucleotide away. This sequence joins TRBV20-1 and TRBJ1-1; a weak D match, TRBD1 (5 bases). There are 15 residues in the CDR3. Germline loops: CDR1 DFQATT, CDR2 SNEGSKA (reference sequence). V gave up 3 bases and J gave up 4 bases, with 18 bases separating them. CDR3 bases: TGCAGTGCTAGGATGAGGGGTCCCCTTGGCACTGAAGCTTTCTTT. Residues: CSARMRGPLGTEAFF.

This clonotype was recorded many times. This chain joins TRBV12-3 or TRBV12-4 and TRBJ2-5; TRBD1 is a possible D gene (6 bases). Trimming cost V 6 bases and J 5 bases, with 16 bases left between them. The CDR3 is made up of 14 amino acids. The chain's CDR3 is CASSSATGLETQYF. In DNA form, the CDR3 reads TGTGCCAGCAGCTCAGCTACAGGGCTGGAGACCCAGTACTTC.

Details on this clonotype: At one of its ends the junction is not consistent with the germline gene, which may arise from a read error. The rearrangement uses TRBV6-2 or TRBV6-3 and TRBJ2-5; 11 bases fit TRBD2. CDR1 MNHEY and CDR2 SVGEGT come from the germline V gene. The CDR3 length is 16 residues. For the CDR3, the DNA is TGTGCCGGCAGTTACTCGGTCGCTAGCGGGAGGGAGACCCAGTACTTC. Its translation: CAGSYSVASGRETQYF.

The chain joins TRBV6-2 or TRBV6-3 to TRBJ2-1, with 8 positions matching TRBD2. Germline V CDR1 and CDR2: MNHEY, SVGEGT. The length of the CDR3 is 16 residues. J was trimmed by 3 bases and V by 7 bases; bases with no gene match: 11. CDR3 residues: CASIGREEYGYNEQFF. The CDR3 DNA is TGTGCCAGCATCGGGCGGGAGGAGTATGGCTACAATGAGCAGTTCTTC.

The gene calls are TRBV27 and TRBJ2-7; D perhaps matches TRBD2 (5 bases). V gave up 5 bases and J gave up 7 bases, with 18 bases separating them. The CDR3 covers 14 residues. CDR1 and CDR2 (germline): MNHEY, SMNVEV (reference sequence). CDR3 sequence (DNA): TGTGCCAGCAGTCCTCGACTGGCCGGCGGGGAGCAGTACTTC. This translates into CASSPRLAGGEQYF.

There are many counts of this clonotype. The genes are TRBV2 and TRBJ2-7; D uncertain. CDR1 is SNHLY, CDR2 FYNNEI, per germline. Trimming took 7 bases from V and 2 from J, leaving 9 bases between them. The length of the CDR3 is 12 residues. DNA of the CDR3: TGTGCCAGCATACAGCTCACCTACGAGCAGTACTTC. It is translated as CASIQLTYEQYF.

This clonotype was seen many times. The J gene is TRBJ2-3, the V gene TRBV10-3; 9 bases align to TRBD1. The CDR3 has 16 residues. Trimming at V came to 5 bases and at J to 3 bases, leaving 9 bases not matched to a gene. Per the germline V gene, CDR1 is ENHRY and CDR2 is SYGVKD. CDR3 protein: CAISRGQGFLTDTQYF. Here the CDR3 DNA reads TGTGCCATCAGTAGAGGACAGGGGTTCCTAACAGATACGCAGTATTTT.

This clonotype is a singleton in its sample. The chain links TRBV13 to TRBJ1-5; 7 bases map to TRBD1. This CDR3 contains 14 residues. V dropped 5 bases and J dropped 6; count of bases not matched to a gene: 7. Germline CDR1 reads PRHDT; CDR2 reads FYEKMQ (reference sequence). The CDR3 sequence is CASSPGGPGQPQHF. In nucleotides, the CDR3 is TGTGCCAGCAGCCCAGGGGGGCCGGGTCAGCCCCAGCATTTT.

This chain uses TRBV20-1 with TRBJ2-1; 8 nucleotides line up with TRBD2. The V segment lost 0 bases and the J segment 4 bases; nucleotides outside the gene matches: 8. Germline V gene sequence: CDR1 DFQATT, CDR2 SNEGSKA (reference sequence). The CDR3 covers 16 residues. The CDR3 sequence is CSARDRNGGVYNEQFF. CDR3 nucleotide sequence: TGCAGTGCTAGAGATAGAAACGGGGGGGTTTACAATGAGCAGTTCTTC.

This clonotype was seen ten or more times. The rearrangement uses TRBV7-3 and TRBJ1-1; weak D call: TRBD1 (6 bases). Germline lookup yields CDR1 SGHTA and CDR2 FQGTGA. CDR3 length: 12 amino acids. V lost 4 bases to trimming and J lost 8 bases, with 11 bases between them. CDR3 region: CASSSQGQEAFF. In nucleotides, the CDR3 is TGTGCCAGCAGCTCCCAAGGACAGGAAGCTTTCTTT.